This TCR beta chain was identified during a study of T cell repertoires in cytomegalovirus infection. Study as a whole: Epitope selection comprised recently identified HLA-C-restricted CMV epitopes and well-studied HLA-B-restricted CMV epitopes. Public TCR beta signatures marked donors with CMV infection and the matching HLA.

Findings of the study overall: Cumulative frequency of public TCR beta families picked out carriers of CMV plus the relevant HLA. HLA-C-restricted CMV clonotypes gave the most frequent clonotype in two of eight donors.

Details on this clonotype: Its specificity is unknown.

TCRdb analysed the reads with MiXCR anew, one entry per CDR3 protein. Of approximately 1,000,000 distinct CDR3 sequences listed, about a third were seen once; the top ten hold around 15%. The specimen was cultured CD8+ T cells from PBMCs, collected from culture after CMV antigen stimulation. The sequence came from a human donor in good health (CMV status not recorded). Some clones in this sample may be carry-over from other donors' samples.

The CDR3 nucleotides are TGTGCCAGCAGTTACGCAGGGTCCAACGAGCAGTACTTC. Residues: CASSYAGSNEQYF. The gene calls are TRBV6-5 and TRBJ2-7, with D perhaps matching TRBD1 (5 bases). Trimming pared 2 bases from V and 5 bases from J, leaving 10 bases between. The germline V gene encodes CDR1 MNHEY and CDR2 SVGAGI. This CDR3 region has 13 residues.